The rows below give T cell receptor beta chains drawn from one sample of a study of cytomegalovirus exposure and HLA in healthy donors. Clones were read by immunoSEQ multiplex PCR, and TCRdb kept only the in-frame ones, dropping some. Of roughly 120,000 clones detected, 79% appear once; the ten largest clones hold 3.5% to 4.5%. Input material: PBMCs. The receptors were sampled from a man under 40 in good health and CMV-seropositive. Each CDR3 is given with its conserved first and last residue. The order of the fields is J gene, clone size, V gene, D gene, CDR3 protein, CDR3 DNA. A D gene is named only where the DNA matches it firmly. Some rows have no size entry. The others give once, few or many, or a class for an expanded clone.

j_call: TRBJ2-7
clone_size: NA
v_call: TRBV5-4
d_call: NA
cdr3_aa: CASSFGGFYEQYF
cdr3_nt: TGTGCCAGCAGCTTTGGCGGCTTCTACGAGCAGTACTTC

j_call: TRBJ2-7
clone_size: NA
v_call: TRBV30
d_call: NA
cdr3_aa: CAWSVSQGGEQYF
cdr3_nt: TGTGCCTGGAGTGTAAGTCAGGGCGGCGAGCAGTACTTC

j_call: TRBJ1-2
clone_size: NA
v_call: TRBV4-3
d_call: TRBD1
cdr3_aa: CASSQDPGQGLVYGYTF
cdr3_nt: TGCGCCAGCAGCCAAGACCCGGGACAGGGGCTGGTTTATGGCTACACCTTC

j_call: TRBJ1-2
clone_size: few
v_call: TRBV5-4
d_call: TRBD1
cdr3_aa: CASSQGQGAWDGYTF
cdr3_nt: TGTGCCAGCAGCCAGGGACAGGGGGCTTGGGATGGCTACACCTTC

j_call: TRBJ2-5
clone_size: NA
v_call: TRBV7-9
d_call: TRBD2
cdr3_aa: CASSLGGLAGPETQYF
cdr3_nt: TGTGCCAGCAGCTTAGGAGGACTAGCGGGACCAGAGACCCAGTACTTC

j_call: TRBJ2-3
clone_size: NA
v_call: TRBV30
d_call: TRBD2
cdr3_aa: CAWSSSGTPDTQYF
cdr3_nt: TGTGCCTGGAGTTCTAGCGGGACCCCCGATACGCAGTATTTT

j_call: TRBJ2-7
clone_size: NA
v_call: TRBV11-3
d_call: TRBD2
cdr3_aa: CASSLDTSGRNEQYF
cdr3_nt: TGTGCCAGCAGCTTAGATACTAGCGGGAGAAACGAGCAGTACTTC

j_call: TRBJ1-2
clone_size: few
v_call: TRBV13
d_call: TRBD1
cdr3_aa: CASSLGQPPLYGYTF
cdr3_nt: TGTGCCAGCAGTTTGGGACAGCCCCCGCTCTATGGCTACACCTTC

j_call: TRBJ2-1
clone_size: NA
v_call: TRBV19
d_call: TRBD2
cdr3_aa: CASSTILAASYNEQFF
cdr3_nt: TGTGCCAGTAGTACGATACTAGCGGCCTCCTACAATGAGCAGTTCTTC

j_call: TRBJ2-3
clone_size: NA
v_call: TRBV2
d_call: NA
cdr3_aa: CASKYLAVSTDTQYF
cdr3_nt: TGTGCCAGCAAGTACTTAGCGGTTAGCACAGATACGCAGTATTTT

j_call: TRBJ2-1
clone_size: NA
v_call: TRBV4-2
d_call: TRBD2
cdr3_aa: CASSQVSGRDNEQFF
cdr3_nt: TGTGCCAGCAGCCAAGTTAGTGGGAGGGACAATGAGCAGTTCTTC

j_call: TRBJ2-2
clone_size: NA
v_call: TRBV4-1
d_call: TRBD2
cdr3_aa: CASSHGTSGGKIGELFF
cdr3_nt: TGCGCCAGCAGCCACGGGACTAGCGGGGGGAAAATCGGGGAGCTGTTTTTT

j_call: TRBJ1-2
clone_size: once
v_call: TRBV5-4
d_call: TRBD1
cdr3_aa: CASSTENRQGNGYTF
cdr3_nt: TGTGCCAGCAGCACAGAAAACAGACAGGGGAATGGCTACACCTTC

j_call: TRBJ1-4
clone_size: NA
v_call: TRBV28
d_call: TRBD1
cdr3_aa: CASRRGQGPFVGLFF
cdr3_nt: TGTGCCAGCAGACGAGGACAGGGCCCCTTCGTAGGTCTGTTTTTT

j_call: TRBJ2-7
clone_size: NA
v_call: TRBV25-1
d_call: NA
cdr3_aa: CASSGLGRGHEQYF
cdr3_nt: TGTGCCAGCAGTGGTCTAGGCAGGGGCCACGAGCAGTACTTC

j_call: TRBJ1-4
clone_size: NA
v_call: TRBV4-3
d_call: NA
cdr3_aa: CASSEGAWQNNEKLFF
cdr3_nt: TGCGCCAGCAGCGAAGGGGCCTGGCAGAATAATGAAAAACTGTTTTTT

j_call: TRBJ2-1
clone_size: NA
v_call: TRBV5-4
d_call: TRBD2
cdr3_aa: CASSDNSGTSVLDEQFF
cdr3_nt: TGTGCCAGCAGCGATAACTCCGGGACTAGCGTCCTGGATGAGCAGTTCTTC

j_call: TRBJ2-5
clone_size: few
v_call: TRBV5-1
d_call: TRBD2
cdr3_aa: CASSSGTSGETQYF
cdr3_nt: TGCGCCAGCAGCTCGGGGACTAGCGGGGAGACCCAGTACTTC

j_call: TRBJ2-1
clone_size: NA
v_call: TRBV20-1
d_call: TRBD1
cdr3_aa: CSASQGNEQFF
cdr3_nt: TGCAGTGCTTCACAGGGGAATGAGCAGTTCTTC

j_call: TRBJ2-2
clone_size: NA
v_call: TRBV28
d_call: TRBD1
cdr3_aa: CASSLEGQGGNGELFF
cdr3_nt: TGTGCCAGCAGTTTAGAGGGACAGGGGGGTAACGGGGAGCTGTTTTTT

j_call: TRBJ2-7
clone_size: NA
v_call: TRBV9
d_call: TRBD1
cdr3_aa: CASSQAWDSSYEQYF
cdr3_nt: TGTGCCAGCAGCCAGGCCTGGGACAGCTCCTACGAGCAGTACTTC

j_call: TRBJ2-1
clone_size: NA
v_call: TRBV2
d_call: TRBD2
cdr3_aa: CASSYSGAVSYNEQFF
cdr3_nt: TGTGCCAGCAGTTATAGCGGGGCCGTCTCCTACAATGAGCAGTTCTTC

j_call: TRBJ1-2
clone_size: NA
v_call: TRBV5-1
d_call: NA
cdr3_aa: CASSLGGDGGYTF
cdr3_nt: TGCGCCAGCAGTCTGGGTGGAGACGGAGGCTACACCTTC

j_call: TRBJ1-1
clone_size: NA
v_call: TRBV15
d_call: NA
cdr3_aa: CATSAQTGSTEAFF
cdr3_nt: TGTGCCACCAGCGCCCAGACAGGATCCACTGAAGCTTTCTTT

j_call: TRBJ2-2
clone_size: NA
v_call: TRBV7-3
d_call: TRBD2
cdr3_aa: CASSLLRGGAETGELFF
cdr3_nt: TGTGCCAGCAGCTTACTTCGCGGGGGGGCTGAAACCGGGGAGCTGTTTTTT

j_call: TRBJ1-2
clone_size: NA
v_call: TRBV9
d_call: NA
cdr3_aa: CASSDTLGGGRGRYGYTF
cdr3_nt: TGTGCCAGCAGCGATACCTTGGGAGGAGGGCGCGGAAGATATGGCTACACCTTC

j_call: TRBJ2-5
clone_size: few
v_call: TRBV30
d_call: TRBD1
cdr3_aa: CAWSESGTGETQYF
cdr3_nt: TGTGCCTGGAGTGAATCCGGGACAGGGGAGACCCAGTACTTC

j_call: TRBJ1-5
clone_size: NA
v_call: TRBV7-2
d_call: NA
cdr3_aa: CASSLGLNQPQHF
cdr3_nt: TGTGCCAGCAGCTTAGGACTAAATCAGCCCCAGCATTTT

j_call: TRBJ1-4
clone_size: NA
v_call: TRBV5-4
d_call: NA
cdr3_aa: CASSPGGTTNEKLFF
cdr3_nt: TGTGCCAGCAGCCCGGGGGGGACCACGAATGAAAAACTGTTTTTT

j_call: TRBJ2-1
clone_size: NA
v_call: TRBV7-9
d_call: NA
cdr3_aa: CASSSLTSYNEQFF
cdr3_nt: TGTGCCAGCAGCTCCCTGACTAGTTACAATGAGCAGTTCTTC

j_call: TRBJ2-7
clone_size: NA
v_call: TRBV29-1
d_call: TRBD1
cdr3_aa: CSVEEGQGAPYEQYF
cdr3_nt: TGCAGCGTTGAGGAGGGACAGGGGGCCCCCTACGAGCAGTACTTC

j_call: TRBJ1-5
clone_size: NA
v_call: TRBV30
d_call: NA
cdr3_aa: CAWSKRSQPQHF
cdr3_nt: TGTGCCTGGAGTAAGAGGAGTCAGCCCCAGCATTTT

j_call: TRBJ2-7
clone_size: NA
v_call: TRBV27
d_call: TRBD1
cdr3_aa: CASSSGQDYEQYF
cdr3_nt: TGTGCCAGCAGCTCGGGACAGGACTACGAGCAGTACTTC